One sample yielded the 4 T cell receptor beta chains listed below, sequenced in a study of T cell clones after liver transplantation. TCRdb's copy holds only in-frame clones and misses some; the assay was immunoSEQ multiplex PCR. The sample lists 72,000 or so clones; less than 90% were seen once. The specimen was CD4+ T cells from blood, collected at the 22-month timepoint. The receptors originated from a human patient who received a liver transplant. A share of the T cells may be of graft donor origin.

The rearrangement links TRBV7-9 to TRBJ1-1; TRBD1 agrees at 8 bases. The CDR3 is made up of 14 amino acids. Looked up from germline, CDR1 is SEHNR and CDR2 is FQNEAQ (reference sequence). J gave up 5 bases and V 2 bases, and 4 bases lay outside the gene matches. The CDR3, as DNA: TGTGCCAGCAGCTTAACAGGGGGATGGACTGAAGCTTTCTTT. Encoded protein: CASSLTGGWTEAFF.

The chain links TRBV10-3 to TRBJ2-5; D unresolved. This CDR3 is 13 amino acids long. The germline V and J ends were trimmed by 0 bases and 4 bases, with 6 bases remaining between them. CDR1 is ENHRY, CDR2 SYGVKD, per germline. The CDR3: CAISESSVETQYF. In nucleotides, the CDR3 is TGTGCCATCAGTGAGTCGTCCGTAGAGACCCAGTACTTC.

CDR3 protein: CAISESNVRRDTQYF. The CDR3 nucleotides read TGTGCCATCAGTGAGTCGAACGTTCGTCGGGATACGCAGTATTTT. V usage is TRBV10-3 and J usage is TRBJ2-3, with D uncertain. Looked up from germline, CDR1 is ENHRY and CDR2 is SYGVKD. The CDR3 contains 15 residues. V lost 0 bases and J lost 6, with 13 bases in between.

Notes on this clone: At one end the junction does not follow the germline gene, possibly because of a read error. The chain's CDR3 is CATPFRPFSF. As DNA, the CDR3 is TGTGCCACCCCGTTTAGACCCTTCTCCTTC. The chain combines TRBV27 with TRBJ1-2, with D hard to call. The CDR3 covers 10 residues. Germline CDR1 MNHEY, CDR2 SMNVEV (reference sequence).